These 17 T cell receptor beta chains share one sample of origin, sequenced in a study of T cell clonality in common variable immunodeficiency. The repertoire was sequenced with immunoSEQ multiplex PCR; TCRdb's copy has only in-frame clones and lacks some. This sample has tens of thousands of clones, each found more than once. Material for sequencing was peripheral blood mononuclear cells. These receptors originate from a person aged 18 to 70 in good health.

This clone was counted at least ten times. The missing CDR3 end, 3 residues past where the read stops, is filled in from the germline J gene. The genes are TRBV6-2 or TRBV6-3 and TRBJ1-2, with D possibly being TRBD1 (5 bases). There are 11 residues in the CDR3. Germline CDR1 MNHEY, CDR2 SVGEGT. The part of the CDR3 DNA that was read is TGTGCCAGCAGTACAGGAGGCGGC. The encoded protein is CASSTGGG. In full, the CDR3 reads CASSTGGGYTF.

Ten or more counts support this clone. The DNA ends 3 residues before the CDR3 does, and the rest of the CDR3 is filled in from the germline J gene. This chain links TRBV6-2 or TRBV6-3 with TRBJ2-7; D unclear. V lost 2 bases to trimming and J lost 0 bases, with 11 bases between them. CDR1 and CDR2 from the germline V gene are MNHEY and SVGEGT. The CDR3 extends over 15 amino acids. The DNA read from the CDR3 is TGTGCCAGCAGTTACCCCCCGCGCAACTCCTACGAG. Translating it yields CASSYPPRNSYE. The full CDR3 is CASSYPPRNSYEQYF.

This clone has ten or more counts. The CDR3 end is not reached by the read, which stops 3 residues before it; the germline J gene fills it in. This chain connects TRBV20-1 to TRBJ2-3; D ambiguous. The CDR3 loop spans 15 amino acids. V lost 2 bases, J lost 0 bases, and 12 bases lay in between. Looked up from germline, CDR1 is DFQATT and CDR2 is SNEGSKA (reference sequence). Partial CDR3 DNA: TGCAGTGCTAGAACACACCTCCAGAGCACAGATACG. As protein: CSARTHLQSTDT. The full-length CDR3 reads as CSARTHLQSTDTQYF.

This clone was recorded at least ten times. The read terminates 3 residues ahead of where the CDR3 ends, so the germline J gene completes it. The chain carries TRBV9 and TRBJ2-1; perhaps TRBD1 as D (6 bases). CDR3 length: 11 amino acids. V was cut by 4 bases and J by 9 bases, with 8 bases left in between. Germline CDR1 SGDLS, CDR2 YYNGEE. CDR3 sequence: CASSPGAEQFF. The part of the CDR3 DNA that was read is TGTGCCAGCAGCCCAGGGGCTGAG.

To note about this clone: With the read ending 3 residues before the CDR3 end, the germline J gene is used to fill in that end. V is TRBV6-1 and J is TRBJ1-2, with 7 positions matching TRBD1. J was trimmed by 5 bases and V by 1 base; bases with no gene match: 4. The CDR3 totals 14 residues. Germline V lookup: CDR1 MNHNS, CDR2 SASEGT. CDR3 DNA (partial): TGTGCCAGCAGTGAAGGACAGGGACCTTATGGC. Protein: CASSEGQGPYG. In full, the CDR3 is CASSEGQGPYGYTF.

Comment on this clone: The read ends 3 residues shy of where the CDR3 ends; the end is completed using the germline J gene. The chain has TRBV11-2 and TRBJ1-1; D perhaps matches TRBD1 (5 bases). Germline values: CDR1 SGHAT, CDR2 FQNNGV. The CDR3 length is 12 residues. With 5 bases removed from V and 5 bases from J, the gap between germline ends came to 9 bases. Incomplete CDR3 DNA: TGTGCCAGCAGCACCAGGGTTACTGAA. Amino acid sequence: CASSTRVTE. The complete CDR3 protein is CASSTRVTEAFF.

This clone was recorded many times. With the read ending 3 residues before the CDR3 end, the germline J gene is used to fill in that end. The chain is built from TRBV20-1 and TRBJ2-3, with a tentative D call TRBD1 (5 bases). The CDR3 length is 16 residues. Germline V gives CDR1 DFQATT, CDR2 SNEGSKA (reference sequence). Trimming took 0 bases from V and 2 from J, leaving 15 bases between them. The CDR3 sequence is CSARDSVQGNTDTQYF. CDR3 DNA, as far as it was read: TGCAGTGCTAGAGATTCGGTGCAGGGTAACACAGATACG.

This clone was detected a few times. Read coverage stops 3 residues before the CDR3 terminus; the germline J gene supplies the remainder. This rearrangement joins TRBV2 to TRBJ2-3; the D gene is possibly TRBD2 (6 bases). Germline CDR1 reads SNHLY; CDR2 reads FYNNEI. The CDR3 length is 16 residues. Incomplete CDR3 DNA: TGTGCCAGCAGTGGAGGGCGGGGTGGTGGCAATCAGCCG. It codes for CASSGGRGGGNQP. The CDR3 in full is CASSGGRGGGNQPQYF.

This clone showed up many times. Coverage ceases 3 residues before the CDR3 finishes, and the germline J gene fills in the end. V gene TRBV12-3 or TRBV12-4 combines with J gene TRBJ1-6, with a weak D call TRBD1 (5 bases). Trimming stripped 3 bases from V and 0 bases from J, with 15 bases between. The CDR3 length is 18 residues. CDR3 region: CASSFVTGVGSYNSPLHF. The part of the CDR3 DNA that was read is TGTGCCAGCAGTTTCGTTACAGGCGTCGGCTCCTATAATTCACCC.

This clone was observed a few times. With the read ending 3 residues before the CDR3 end, the germline J gene is used to fill in that end. The chain uses TRBV18 and TRBJ2-5; D gene uncertain. Germline loops: CDR1 KGHSH, CDR2 LQKENI. The V end was cut by 0 bases, the J end by 5 bases, with 7 bases between. The CDR3 sequence is 13 residues long. CDR3: CASSPPRAETQYF. The CDR3 DNA, read in part, is TGTGCCAGCTCACCACCGCGAGCCGAGACC. The complete variable domain, with remaining parts taken from reference TRBV18 and TRBJ2-5, reads NAGVMQNPRHLVRRRGQEARLRCSPMKGHSHVYWYRQLPEEGLKFMVYLQKENIIDESGMPKERFSAEFPKEGPSILRIQQVVRGDSAAYFCASSPPRAETQYFGPGTRLLVL.

This clone was picked up many times. The CDR3 goes on 3 residues after the read ends, and that part is filled in from the germline J gene. This chain joins TRBV7-2 and TRBJ1-1, with 10 bases identical to TRBD1. V shed 0 bases, J shed 5 bases, and the junction held 3 bases outside the gene matches. This CDR3 is 15 amino acids long. Per germline, CDR1 SGHTA and CDR2 FQGNSA. The CDR3 DNA, read in part, is TGTGCCAGCAGCTTAGCTATGGACAGGGGGACTGAA. Its translation is CASSLAMDRGTE. The whole CDR3 protein is CASSLAMDRGTEAFF.

In the case of this clone: The read is 3 residues too short to cover the CDR3 end, so that end is filled in from the germline J gene. V is TRBV7-8 and J is TRBJ1-3; TRBD1 is a possible D gene (5 bases). Germline CDR1 SGHVS, CDR2 FQNEAQ. V lost 5 bases, J lost 7 bases, and 18 bases lay in between. This CDR3 spans 15 amino acids. CDR3 sequence: CASSPSDQGINTIYF. Partial CDR3 DNA: TGTGCCAGCAGCCCAAGTGATCAGGGTATCAACACC.

This clone was picked up many times. Read sequence stops 3 residues before the CDR3 end, and the germline J gene provides the missing end. The rearrangement joins TRBV30 to TRBJ1-6, with D perhaps TRBD1 (5 bases). Per germline, CDR1 GTSNPN and CDR2 SVGIG (reference sequence). The CDR3 runs to 15 residues. CDR3 residues: CAWNTIGVSARPLHF. The CDR3 DNA, read in part, is TGTGCCTGGAATACCATAGGGGTCAGCGCCAGGCCC.

This clone occurred many times. The read terminates 3 residues before the CDR3 end, so the remaining end is supplied by the germline J gene. This chain connects TRBV13 to TRBJ2-7; 8 nucleotides agree with TRBD1. This CDR3 has 16 residues. In germline, CDR1 is PRHDT, CDR2 FYEKMQ (reference sequence). V lost 5 bases, J lost 4 bases, and 13 bases stayed unmatched. CDR3: CASSLGTGRRKYEQYF. CDR3 bases read: TGTGCCAGCAGCCTTGGGACAGGAAGGAGGAAATACGAG.

This clone came up a few times. The CDR3 end falls 3 residues outside the read, so it is completed with the germline J gene. The chain carries TRBV19 and TRBJ1-1, with D tentatively TRBD1 (6 bases). CDR1 and CDR2 (germline): LNHDA, SQIVND (reference sequence). Trimming left V 2 bases short and J 5 bases short, with 15 bases between. The CDR3 contains 15 residues. The CDR3 bases that were read are TGTGCCAGTAGTATACTGGAAGGGGGGGCGACTGAA. Its protein product is CASSILEGGATE. The full CDR3 protein is CASSILEGGATEAFF.

This clone was seen many times. The CDR3 goes on 3 residues after the read ends, and that part is filled in from the germline J gene. The chain joins TRBV29-1 to TRBJ1-2; D gene unclear. Trimming removed 4 bases from V and 0 bases from J, with 12 bases in between. The CDR3 has 14 amino acids. The germline CDR1 and CDR2 sequences are SQVTM and ANQGSEA. The CDR3 spells CSVVGHKANYGYTF. Partial CDR3 DNA: TGCAGCGTTGTAGGGCATAAAGCTAACTATGGC.

This clone was recorded many times. CDR3 DNA (partial): TGTGCTTCGACAGGGATCTCCTACGAG. Translation gives CASTGISYE. The entire CDR3 reads CASTGISYEQYF. This chain connects TRBV30 to TRBJ2-7; the match to TRBD1 covers 7 bases. The CDR3 end lies 3 residues beyond the end of the read and is filled in from the germline J gene. This CDR3 spans 12 amino acids. CDR1 is GTSNPN, CDR2 SVGIG, per germline (reference sequence).